The TCR beta chain described here comes from a study of T-cell memory formation after mild COVID-19. Constant-segment primers were used for 5'RACE, and the resulting TCR alpha and TCR beta cDNA libraries carried sample barcodes and UMIs. One entry per CDR3 protein results from TCRdb running MiXCR on the 5' RACE reads. In the table there are over 95,000 distinct CDR3 sequences, about 20% of which are singletons. V was pared by 2 bases and J by 3 bases, with 11 bases between. The CDR3 is 14 amino acids. V usage is TRBV12-3 or TRBV12-4 and J usage is TRBJ2-7, with D possibly matching TRBD1 (6 bases). Sequenced material: PBMCs or a T cell subset sorted from them (not recorded which). The receptor comes from a man aged 18 to 29 who had mild COVID-19 (a few samples of this study predate the infection). Cell type and time point are not known. CDR3 protein: CASSLQGLVYEQYF. CDR3 DNA: TGTGCCAGCAGTTTACAGGGGTTGGTCTACGAGCAGTACTTC.